The 5 T cell receptor beta chains below come from one sample, sequenced in a study of response to subunit inactivated influenza vaccine. TCRdb reprocessed the RT-PCR reads via MiXCR and lists one record per CDR3 protein. The sample shows hundreds of thousands of distinct CDR3 sequences, about 18% of them seen only once. The sequences come from PBMCs from blood, collected around 5 days after vaccination. These receptors were taken from a man aged 45-65 years who received an inactivated influenza vaccine.

This clonotype has just a few counts. The rearrangement links TRBV28 to TRBJ2-7; D might be TRBD1 (6 bases). Germline V gene sequence: CDR1 MDHEN, CDR2 SYDVKM. The CDR3 length is 15 residues. Trimming left V 3 bases short and J 1 base short, with 13 bases between. The CDR3 region has the DNA TGTGCCAGCAGTTTTAGTACAGGGCTATCCTACGAGCAGTACTTC. Amino acids: CASSFSTGLSYEQYF.

The chain has TRBV7-6 and TRBJ2-1; D is tentatively TRBD1 or TRBD2 (6 bases each). There are 16 residues in the CDR3. Trimming removed 5 bases from V and 9 bases from J, with 23 bases in between. Per germline, CDR1 SGHVS and CDR2 FNYEAQ. The CDR3 protein is CASSGARGVGGIEQFF. The DNA for the CDR3 is TGTGCCAGCAGCGGGGCGAGGGGGGTAGGAGGGATTGAGCAGTTCTTC.

The rearrangement links TRBV20-1 to TRBJ2-1, with D perhaps TRBD2 (6 bases). CDR3 length: 14 amino acids. V lost 5 bases and J lost 5, with 16 bases in between. Germline-derived CDR1 and CDR2 are DFQATT and SNEGSKA (reference sequence). Here the CDR3 reads CSAPDYLWNNEQFF. The CDR3 nucleotides read TGCAGTGCTCCGGACTACCTTTGGAACAATGAGCAGTTCTTC.

This clonotype was observed at least ten times. The chain joins TRBV20-1 to TRBJ2-1, with D unresolved. The CDR3 runs to 11 residues. V was clipped by 3 bases and J by 2 bases, with 2 bases between them. CDR1 and CDR2 (germline): DFQATT, SNEGSKA (reference sequence). CDR3 DNA: TGCAGTGCTAGCCCCTACAATGAGCAGTTCTTC. Protein sequence: CSASPYNEQFF.

Ten or more counts support this clonotype. Here the CDR3 DNA reads TGTGCCAGCAGTACCAGGGGTGGCTACACCTTC. It codes for CASSTRGGYTF. V gene TRBV12-3 or TRBV12-4 combines with J gene TRBJ1-2; possible D gene TRBD1, 6 bases. The CDR3 is made up of 11 amino acids. The V end lost 5 bases, the J end lost 7 bases, and 8 bases lay between the germline ends.